The 4 T cell receptor beta chains given below trace back to one sample, sequenced in a study of T cell repertoires in cytomegalovirus infection (dated by TCRdb to the late 2010s). The sequencing machine was an Illumina HiSeq 1500. The public reads were reanalyzed by TCRdb: fastp trimming at Q25, MiXCR alignment, in-frame beta chains only. Records with the same CDR3 protein are collapsed into one entry carrying the most frequent genes and DNA. The sample table contains about a million distinct CDR3 sequences; only one count was recorded for 31% of them. The ten largest account for about 14% of the sample. No antigen has been identified for these receptors. Taken with the paper, the label for treatment or condition translates to: in vitro stimulation with specific CMV peptide epitopes to enrich CMV-specific T cells. The sample consisted of cultured CD8+ T cells from PBMCs, taken from culture after CMV antigen stimulation. Receptors were obtained from a human donor in good health (CMV status not recorded). Some clones in this sample may be carry-over from other donors' samples.

This clonotype was observed a handful of times. The chain combines TRBV5-6 with TRBJ2-1; D uncertain. Germline V gives CDR1 SGHDT, CDR2 YYEEEE. Trimming cost V 4 bases and J 6 bases, with 8 bases left between them. This CDR3 comprises 12 residues. The CDR3 DNA follows: TGTGCCAGCAGCATCCGGCTCAATGAGCAGTTCTTC. This translates into CASSIRLNEQFF.

The sample holds a few counts of this clonotype. The chain couples TRBV4-1 to TRBJ1-2; 7 bases are shared with TRBD1. CDR3 size: 14 residues. The trim removed 5 bases at V and 2 bases at J, leaving 5 bases unmatched. Per germline, CDR1 MGHRA and CDR2 YSYEKL. The CDR3 DNA is TGCGCCAGCAGCATAAAGGGACAGAACTATGGCTACACCTTC. As protein: CASSIKGQNYGYTF.

The chain has TRBV12-3 or TRBV12-4 and TRBJ2-4; 10 bases align to TRBD1. The CDR3 consists of 13 residues. With V trimmed by 4 bases and J by 6 bases, 0 bases remained unmatched. CDR3 nucleotide sequence: TGTGCCAGCAGTTGGGACAGGGGAAACATTCAGTACTTC. Residues: CASSWDRGNIQYF.

The chain recombines TRBV29-1 with TRBJ1-1; no clear D. Germline V gene lookup returns CDR1 SQVTM and CDR2 ANQGSEA. The CDR3 contains 11 residues. Trimming pared 5 bases from V and 0 bases from J, leaving 4 bases between. For the CDR3, the DNA is TGCAGCGTTCAGCTGAACACTGAAGCTTTCTTT. Its translation is CSVQLNTEAFF.